This T cell receptor beta chain originates from a study of OX40 agonist ivuxolimab in advanced cancers. Background for the entire study: Ivuxolimab was an agonistic, fully human IgG2 monoclonal antibody directed against OX40 (CD134), a costimulatory receptor. Peripheral TCRbeta sequencing aimed to test whether ivuxolimab altered TCR sequence diversity and caused clonal T-cell expansion. Among the approximately 54 dose-escalation patients, some 20 had hepatocellular carcinoma, about 15 melanoma, 9 renal cell carcinoma and 9 head and neck cancer. Intravenous ivuxolimab was administered to patients every 2 weeks at six dose levels: 0.01, 0.1, 0.3, 1.5, 3 and 10 mg/kg. A male proportion of 70% to 90% and a mean age of approximately 62 years, ranging from 23 to 79, were recorded for the dose-escalation cohort. Partial responses were achieved by three dose-escalation patients, of whom one had hepatocellular carcinoma and two had cutaneous melanoma. The monotherapy dose-escalation portion (N ≈ 52 patients) of the phase I ivuxolimab trial is reported in the paper. Patients were allowed to have had prior anti-PD-1, anti-PD-L1 or anti-CTLA-4 therapy, and approximately 41% of the dose-escalation patients had previously received checkpoint inhibitors.

General conclusions and limits of the study: In the 0.1-3.0 mg/kg groups, partial responders were among the patients with the lowest normalized peripheral clonal expansion, particularly in CD8+ T cells. Antigen specificity was not determined for the clonally expanded peripheral T cells. At doses from 0.1 to 3.0 mg/kg, clonal expansion was seen in both CD4+ and CD8+ blood T cells between baseline and week 6. After ivuxolimab, CD8+ T cells had more expanded clones than CD4+ T cells on average. Low levels of normalized T-cell clonal expansion were also seen in some patients who did not respond.

In regard to this clone: Its recognized antigen is unknown. No per-base quality is available; no much larger clone lies one base away.

Spanning cysteine to phenylalanine, the CDR3 consists of 18 amino acids. Only the CDR3 DNA stays, 54 bases, in frame from base 1. CDR1 and CDR2, looked up from the germline V gene, are SGHVS and FQNEAQ. Genomic DNA was extracted from sorted cells for sequencing of the TCRbeta CDR3 region. The immunoSEQ Assay was used for sequencing of TCRbeta CDR3 regions. TCRdb's version of the immuneACCESS table is confined to in-frame rearrangements and falls short of the full clone set. An unresolved V gene accounts for under half of the shortfall where checked; the remainder is of unknown origin. This sample lists roughly 19,000 clones; about 86% were detected once. 3.8% of the sample belongs to the ten largest clones. The trial excluded patients who had a history of autoimmune disease or who were on systemic immunosuppression. Peripheral blood for TCR sequencing was collected from all dose cohorts at baseline, on cycle 4 day 1, and on cycle 7 day 1. The samples were drawn from a first-in-human, open-label, multicenter phase I dose-escalation trial of ivuxolimab. Adults with locally advanced or metastatic melanoma, renal cell carcinoma, hepatocellular carcinoma or head and neck squamous cell carcinoma were enrolled in the trial. Before TCR sequencing, CD4+ and CD8+ T cells were separately sorted from peripheral blood.

This clonotype was sampled from an adult with an advanced solid tumor such as melanoma, head and neck, liver or kidney cancer. This receptor chain uses TRBV7-8 and TRBJ2-5; 10 bases in the middle match TRBD2. The J call could be wrong; TRBJ2-7 is a better fit for the DNA end. Sequenced material: CD4+ or CD8+ T cells sorted from blood, taken in a trial of the OX40 agonist ivuxolimab. CDR3 reads: CASSLWTSGTPDVYEQYF. Read as DNA, the sequence is TGTGCCAGCAGCTTATGGACTAGCGGCACCCCGGACGTCTACGAGCAGTACTTC.